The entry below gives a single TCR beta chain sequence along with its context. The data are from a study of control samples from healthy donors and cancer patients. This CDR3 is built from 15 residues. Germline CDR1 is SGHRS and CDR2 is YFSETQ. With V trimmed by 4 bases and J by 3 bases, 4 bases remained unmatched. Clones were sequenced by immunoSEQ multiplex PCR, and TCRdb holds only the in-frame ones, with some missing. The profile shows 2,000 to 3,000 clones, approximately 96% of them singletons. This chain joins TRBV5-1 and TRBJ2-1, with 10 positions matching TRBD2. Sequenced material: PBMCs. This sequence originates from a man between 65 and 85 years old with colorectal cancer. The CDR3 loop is CASSPGLAVYNEQFF. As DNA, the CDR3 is TGCGCCAGCAGCCCAGGACTAGCGGTCTACAATGAGCAGTTCTTC.